One sample yielded the 5 T cell receptor beta chains listed below, sequenced in a study of a mutant IDH1 vaccine in newly diagnosed glioma. Generated by immunoSEQ multiplex PCR, the TCRdb table keeps only in-frame clones and is missing some. The sample lists around 37,000 clones; around four fifths were seen once. Time point reported: baseline, week 1 (first vaccination visit). Specified treatment: pre-vaccination baseline after standard-of-care therapy. The sequences come from PBMCs, collected from a glioma patient treated with radiotherapy, temozolomide or both. These receptors were taken from a man aged 40-49 years with glioma. Some clones in this sample may be carry-over from other donors' samples.

The V gene is TRBV19, the J gene TRBJ1-3; D ambiguous. The V end was cut by 3 bases, the J end by 2 bases, with 2 bases between. Germline CDR1 and CDR2: LNHDA and SQIVND (reference sequence). This CDR3 is built from 12 residues. Here the CDR3 reads CASSITGNTIYF. CDR3 in DNA: TGTGCCAGTAGTATTACTGGAAACACCATATATTTT.

The chain is built from TRBV7-9 and TRBJ1-1; 7 positions match TRBD1. Trimming cost V 5 bases and J 6 bases; bases outside gene matches: 6. There are 13 residues in the CDR3. Germline V gene lookup returns CDR1 SEHNR and CDR2 FQNEAQ (reference sequence). The CDR3 bases are TGTGCCAGCAGCCCTAACAGGGGCCCTGAAGCTTTCTTT. It yields the protein CASSPNRGPEAFF.

The CDR3 DNA reads TGTGCCAGCAGCACCGGATCAGGGGAGAACACTGAAGCTTTCTTT. Translation: CASSTGSGENTEAFF. V gene TRBV5-5 combines with J gene TRBJ1-1; perhaps TRBD1 as D (6 bases). The CDR3 totals 15 residues. The germline V gene has CDR1 SGHKS and CDR2 YYEKEE (reference sequence). The V gene lost 4 bases and the J gene lost 1 base, with 14 bases spanning the gap.

This clone was detected only a few times. The chain has TRBV4-3 and TRBJ1-4; no clear D gene. The CDR3 contains 15 residues. Germline CDR1 reads LGHNA; CDR2 reads YSLEER. The V and J ends lost 3 bases and 8 bases respectively, with 16 bases between them. This CDR3 reads CASSQIGLSYEKLFF. DNA of the CDR3: TGCGCCAGCAGCCAGATAGGGCTGAGCTACGAAAAACTGTTTTTT.

The rearrangement links TRBV10-3 to TRBJ1-2; no reliable D call. This CDR3 comprises 11 residues. Germline lookup yields CDR1 ENHRY and CDR2 SYGVKD. Trimming removed 0 bases from V and 5 bases from J, with 1 base in between. The DNA of the CDR3 is TGTGCCATCAGTGAGTCGTATGGCTACACCTTC. It yields the protein CAISESYGYTF.